This T cell receptor beta chain was identified during a study of blood T cell repertoires in COVID-19. Study details: The United States, Italy and Spain provided the acute and convalescent COVID-19 samples.

TCRdb's copy holds only in-frame clones and misses some; the assay was immunoSEQ multiplex PCR. The sample includes 25,000 to 30,000 clones, around nine tenths of them seen just once. Trimming stripped 4 bases from V and 3 bases from J, with 19 bases between. This CDR3 has 17 amino acids. The gene calls are TRBV5-3 and TRBJ1-4, with a tentative D call TRBD1 (6 bases). TRBV5-3 falls under the ORF class, with uncertain function. This receptor was taken from a human donor in a cohort sampled during active COVID-19. The sequenced sample was peripheral blood. The CDR3 spells CARSPRSYRAANEKLFF. DNA for the CDR3: TGTGCCAGAAGCCCCCGCTCCTACAGGGCGGCTAATGAAAAACTGTTTTTT.